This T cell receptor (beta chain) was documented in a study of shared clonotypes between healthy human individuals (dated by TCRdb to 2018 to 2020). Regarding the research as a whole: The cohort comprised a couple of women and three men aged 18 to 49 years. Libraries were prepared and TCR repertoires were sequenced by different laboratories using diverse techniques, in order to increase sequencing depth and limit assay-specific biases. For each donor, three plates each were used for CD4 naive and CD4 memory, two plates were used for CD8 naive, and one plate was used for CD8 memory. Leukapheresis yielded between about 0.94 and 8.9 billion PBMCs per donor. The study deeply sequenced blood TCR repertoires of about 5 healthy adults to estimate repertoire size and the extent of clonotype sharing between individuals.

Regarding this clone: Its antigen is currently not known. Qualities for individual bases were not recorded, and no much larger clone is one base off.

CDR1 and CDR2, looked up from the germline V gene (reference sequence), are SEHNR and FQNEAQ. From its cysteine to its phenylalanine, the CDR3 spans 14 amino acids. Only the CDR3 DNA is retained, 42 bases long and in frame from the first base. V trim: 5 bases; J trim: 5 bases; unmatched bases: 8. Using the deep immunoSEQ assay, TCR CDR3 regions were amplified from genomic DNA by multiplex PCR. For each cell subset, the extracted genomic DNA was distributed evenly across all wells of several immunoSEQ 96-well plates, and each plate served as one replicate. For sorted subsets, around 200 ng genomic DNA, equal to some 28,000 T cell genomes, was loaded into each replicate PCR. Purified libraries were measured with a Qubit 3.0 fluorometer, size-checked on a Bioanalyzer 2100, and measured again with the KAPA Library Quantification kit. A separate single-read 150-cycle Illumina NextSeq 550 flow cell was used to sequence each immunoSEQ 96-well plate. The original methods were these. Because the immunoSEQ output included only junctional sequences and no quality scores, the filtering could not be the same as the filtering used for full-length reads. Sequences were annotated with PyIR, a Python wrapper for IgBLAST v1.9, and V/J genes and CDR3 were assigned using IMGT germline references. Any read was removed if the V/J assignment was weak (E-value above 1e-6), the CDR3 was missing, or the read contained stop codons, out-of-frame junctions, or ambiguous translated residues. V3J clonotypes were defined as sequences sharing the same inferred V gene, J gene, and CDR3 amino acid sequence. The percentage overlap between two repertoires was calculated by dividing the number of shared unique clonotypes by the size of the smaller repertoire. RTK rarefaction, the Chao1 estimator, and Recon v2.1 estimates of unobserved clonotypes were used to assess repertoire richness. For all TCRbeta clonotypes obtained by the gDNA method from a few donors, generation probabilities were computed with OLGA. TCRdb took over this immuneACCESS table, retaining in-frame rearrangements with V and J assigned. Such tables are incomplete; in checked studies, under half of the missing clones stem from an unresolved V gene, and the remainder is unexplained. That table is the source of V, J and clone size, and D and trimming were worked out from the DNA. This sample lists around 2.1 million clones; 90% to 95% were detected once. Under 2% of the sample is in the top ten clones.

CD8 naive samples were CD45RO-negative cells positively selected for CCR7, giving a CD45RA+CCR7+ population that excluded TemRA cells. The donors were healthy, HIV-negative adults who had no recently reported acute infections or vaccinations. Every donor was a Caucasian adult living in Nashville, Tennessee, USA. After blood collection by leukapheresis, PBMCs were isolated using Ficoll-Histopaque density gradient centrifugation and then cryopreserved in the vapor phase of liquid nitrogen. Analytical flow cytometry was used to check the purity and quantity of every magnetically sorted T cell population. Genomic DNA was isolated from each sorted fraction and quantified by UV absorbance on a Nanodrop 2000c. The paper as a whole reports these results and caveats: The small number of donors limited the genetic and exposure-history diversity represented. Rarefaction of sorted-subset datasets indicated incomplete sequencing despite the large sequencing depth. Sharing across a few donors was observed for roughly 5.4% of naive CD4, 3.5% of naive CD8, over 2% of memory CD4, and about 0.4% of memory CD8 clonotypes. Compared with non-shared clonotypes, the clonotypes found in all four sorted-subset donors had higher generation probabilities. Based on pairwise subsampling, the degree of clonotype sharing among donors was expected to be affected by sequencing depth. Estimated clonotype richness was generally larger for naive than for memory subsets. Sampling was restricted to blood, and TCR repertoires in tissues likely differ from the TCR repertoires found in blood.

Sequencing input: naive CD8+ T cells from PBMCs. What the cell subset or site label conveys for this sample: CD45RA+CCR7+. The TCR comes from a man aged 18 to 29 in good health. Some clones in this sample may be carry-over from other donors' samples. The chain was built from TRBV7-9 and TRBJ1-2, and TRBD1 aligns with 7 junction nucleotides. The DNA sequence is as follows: TGTGCCAGCAGCAGATCCGGGACAGCTTATGGCTACACCTTC. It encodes CASSRSGTAYGYTF.